The clone carrying this TCR beta chain occurred many times. Its specificity is not known. The data were obtained in a study of T cells in Graves' hyperthyroidism and ophthalmopathy. At the level of the study: Blood was drawn when the patient was first diagnosed and still untreated. Findings and limits, study-wide: Using 13 V-J features, a model discriminated ophthalmopathy from stable hyperthyroidism.

The V gene's germline CDR1 is MNHNY and CDR2 SVGAGI (reference sequence). Trimming removed 2 bases from V and 4 bases from J, with 10 bases in between. The CDR3 totals 14 residues. Authors of the study amplified TCR beta CDR3 regions from RNA transcripts. First-round RT-PCR of the TCR CDR3 relied on the HTBI primer set. TCRdb re-analysed the multiplex PCR reads in MiXCR, keeping a single row per CDR3 protein. This table holds over 350,000 distinct CDR3 sequences, 11% to 15% found once. The sequencing input was blood. The sequence came from a man over 45 with Graves' ophthalmopathy. V usage is TRBV6-6 and J usage is TRBJ2-3; D not certain. The CDR3 coding sequence is TGTGCCAGCAGTTACCCTGGCCTGGCAGATACGCAGTATTTT. Translation gives CASSYPGLADTQYF.